This T cell receptor (beta chain) was identified in a study of blood T cell repertoires in COVID-19. Across the study: Spain, Italy and the United States supplied samples that represented acute and convalescent COVID-19.

The junction had 13 bases not matched to a gene; V was cut back by 3 bases and J by 3 bases. Germline V gives CDR1 KGHSH, CDR2 LQKENI. The CDR3 consists of 18 residues. Generated by immunoSEQ multiplex PCR, the TCRdb table keeps only in-frame clones and is missing some. The table records roughly 250,000 clones, 80% to 90% of them present only once. The receptor was derived from a woman under 30 who had recovered from COVID-19. The rearrangement links TRBV18 to TRBJ2-2, with 7 nucleotides matching TRBD1. Source material: PBMCs or T cells enriched from blood (not recorded which). The CDR3 reads CASSPRYYETGHTGELFF. CDR3 in DNA: TGTGCCAGCTCACCGCGATATTATGAGACAGGGCACACCGGGGAGCTGTTTTTT.